This T cell receptor beta chain was captured in a study of blood T cells in healthy people across ages. Study-level points and caveats: Diversity of TCR beta correlated strongly with naive T cell percentage.

Drawing of peripheral blood yielded about 10 milliliters from each donor. Trimming pared 0 bases from V and 8 bases from J, leaving 16 bases between. The CDR3 extends over 15 amino acids. Germline V CDR1 and CDR2: LGHNA, YNFKEQ. Concerning this clonotype itself: Its antigen is as yet unknown.

A second PCR, run for about 6 to 12 cycles, used a sample-barcoded 5' primer plus a J-beta primer mix. With 12 random nucleotides, a template-switch adaptor tagged each individual cDNA molecule. MiXCR was run by TCRdb on the 5' RACE reads, yielding one entry per CDR3 protein. The sample has fewer than 1.5 million distinct CDR3 sequences; 40% to 50% are singletons. Input material: blood. The origin of this receptor is a woman younger than 30 in good health. The J gene is TRBJ1-1, the V gene TRBV4-2, with no clear D. The CDR3 is CASSQDKGSDGEAFF. CDR3 nucleotides: TGTGCCAGCAGCCAAGATAAAGGATCGGACGGGGAAGCTTTCTTT.